These 5 T cell receptor beta chains share one sample of origin, sequenced in a study of blood T cell repertoires in COVID-19 (dated by TCRdb to 2019 to 2021). Receptors were amplified or captured by the immunoSEQ multiplex PCR assay. TCRdb mirrors the immuneACCESS table, restricted to in-frame sequences. Some clones are absent from its copies; in checked studies, under half trace to an unresolved V gene, and the reason for the others is unknown. Recorded for this sample are 540,000 or so clones; roughly 91% of them occurred a single time. Roughly 8.3% of the sample rests with the top ten. The sample comprised peripheral blood. The origin of the receptors is a woman aged 50 to 60 with COVID-19, enrolled during active disease.

This chain links TRBV9 with TRBJ1-6; TRBD1 matches at 8 bases. V trimming: 4 bases; J trimming: 8 bases; junction bases outside the gene matches: 5. Per the germline V gene, CDR1 is SGDLS and CDR2 is YYNGEE. The CDR3 length is 14 residues. CDR3 sequence reads: CASSTTGEDSPLHF. DNA of the CDR3: TGTGCCAGCAGCACGACAGGGGAGGATTCACCCCTCCACTTT.

As DNA, the CDR3 is TGTGCCAGTAGCGGACAGACCTACGAGCAGTACTTC. This gives the protein CASSGQTYEQYF. V and J are TRBV19 and TRBJ2-7; D is perhaps TRBD1 (6 bases). This CDR3 contains 12 residues. Germline V gene lookup returns CDR1 LNHDA and CDR2 SQIVND (reference sequence). V gave up 6 bases and J gave up 2 bases, with 8 bases separating them.

The V gene is TRBV19, the J gene TRBJ2-2, with a possible D match to TRBD1 (6 bases). Trimming cost V 4 bases and J 5 bases, with 8 bases left between them. The CDR3 totals 13 residues. Germline CDR1 LNHDA, CDR2 SQIVND (reference sequence). In DNA form, the CDR3 reads TGTGCCAGTAGTACCCAGGGGACCGGGGAGCTGTTTTTT. This translates into CASSTQGTGELFF. Full variable domain (missing parts from reference TRBV19 and TRBJ2-2): DGGITQSPKYLFRKEGQNVTLSCEQNLNHDAMYWYRQDPGQGLRLIYYSQIVNDFQKGDIAEGYSVSREKKESFPLTVTSAQKNPTAFYLCASSTQGTGELFFGEGSRLTVL.

This clone was recorded once. V is TRBV9 and J is TRBJ2-5, with D unclear. This CDR3 is built from 12 residues. The V end lost 2 bases, the J end lost 7 bases, and 9 bases lay between the germline ends. Germline CDR1 SGDLS, CDR2 YYNGEE. This CDR3 reads CASSVDRGTQYF. CDR3 coding DNA: TGTGCCAGCAGCGTTGATAGAGGGACCCAGTACTTC.

The gene calls are TRBV5-1 and TRBJ2-3, with 8 bases fitting TRBD1. CDR1 SGHRS and CDR2 YFSETQ come from the germline V gene. The V gene end was trimmed by 3 bases and the J gene end by 9 bases; junction bases not matched to a gene: 3. CDR3 size: 12 residues. CDR3 sequence: CASSSGTGTQYF. CDR3 DNA: TGCGCCAGCAGCTCCGGGACAGGCACGCAGTATTTT.